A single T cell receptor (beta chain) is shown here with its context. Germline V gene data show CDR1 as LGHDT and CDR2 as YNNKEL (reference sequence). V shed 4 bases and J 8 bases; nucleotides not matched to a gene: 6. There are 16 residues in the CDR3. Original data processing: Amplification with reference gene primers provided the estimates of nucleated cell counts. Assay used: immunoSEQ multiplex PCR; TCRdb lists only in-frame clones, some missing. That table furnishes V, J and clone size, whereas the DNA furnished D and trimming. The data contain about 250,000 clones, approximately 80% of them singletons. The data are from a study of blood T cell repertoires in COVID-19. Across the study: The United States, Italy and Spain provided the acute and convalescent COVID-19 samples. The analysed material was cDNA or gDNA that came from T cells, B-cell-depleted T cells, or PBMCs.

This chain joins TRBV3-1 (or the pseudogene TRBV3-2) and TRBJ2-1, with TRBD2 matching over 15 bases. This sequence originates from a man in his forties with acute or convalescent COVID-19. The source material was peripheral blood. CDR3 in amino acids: CASSPGTSGRNHEQFF. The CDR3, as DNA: TGTGCCAGCAGCCCCGGGACTAGCGGGAGGAACCATGAGCAGTTCTTC.